This record looks at one T cell receptor beta chain sequence and its context. The antigen remains unidentified. Germline V CDR1 and CDR2: SGHTA, FQGTGA. The CDR3 is 13 amino acids. V lost 5 bases and J lost 4, with 8 bases in between. The data stem from a study of Ad26.COV2.S vaccination and SARS-CoV-2 variants. Study results and caveats: Spike-specific CD8+ and CD4+ T cell responses reportedly showed substantial breadth after vaccination.

The assay was immunoSEQ multiplex PCR, and TCRdb's table has in-frame clones only and misses some. This table holds about 350,000 clones, just over 90% found once. The genes are TRBV7-3 and TRBJ1-4; D remains ambiguous. This sequence originates from a human donor who had recovered from COVID-19. The specimen comprised peripheral blood, sampled after recovery from COVID-19. The CDR3 nucleotides read TGTGCCAGCAGCAAAGGCCGTAATGAAAAACTGTTTTTT. Translating it yields CASSKGRNEKLFF.